The 2 T cell receptor beta chains presented below share a single source sample, sequenced in a study of CD8 T cells in Susac syndrome (dated by TCRdb to the late 2010s). Library preparation employed the immunoSEQ multiplex PCR assay. RNA was extracted with the RNeasy kit and 0.5 to 1 ug was reverse transcribed using random hexamers. TCRdb handled the public reads itself, with Q25 trimming in fastp and clone calling in MiXCR, and kept productive beta chains. When rows share a CDR3 protein, they turn into one entry using the most common DNA and genes. This sample has 200,000 to 300,000 distinct CDR3 sequences in its table, and over 85% of those were observed once. The ten largest clones represent roughly 0.072% of the sample. Material: CD4+ T cells from PBMCs. Every receptor here comes from a human donor with multiple sclerosis.

This rearrangement joins TRBV5-1 to TRBJ1-4, with D hard to call. Per the germline V gene, CDR1 is SGHRS and CDR2 is YFSETQ. This CDR3 spans 15 amino acids. Trimming took 2 bases from V and 5 from J, leaving 13 bases between them. This CDR3 is CASSLRSGPNEKLFF. The DNA of the CDR3 is TGCGCCAGCAGCTTACGGTCAGGACCGAATGAAAAACTGTTTTTT. The variable domain in full, with the rest retrieved from reference TRBV5-1 and TRBJ1-4, is KAGVTQTPRYLIKTRGQQVTLSCSPISGHRSVSWYQQTPGQGLQFLFEYFSETQRNKGNFPGRFSGRQFSNSRSEMNVSTLELGDSALYLCASSLRSGPNEKLFFGSGTQLSVL.

This clonotype was found once. The gene calls are TRBV30 and TRBJ1-1; D is uncertain. Deletions cut 5 bases from V and 2 bases from J, with 15 bases between. The CDR3 extends over 14 amino acids. Germline V CDR1 and CDR2: GTSNPN, SVGIG (reference sequence). For the CDR3, the DNA is TGTGCCTGGGAAGTCCCCCCGGCCAACACTGAAGCTTTCTTT. Protein: CAWEVPPANTEAFF.